A selection of T cell receptor beta chains follows, all from one sample in a study of blood T cell repertoires in COVID-19. Sequencing used immunoSEQ multiplex PCR; TCRdb keeps in-frame clones, though not all of them. Of 100,000 to 150,000 clones listed, roughly 91% are singletons. The specimen sequenced was peripheral blood. The receptor set was obtained from a man aged 45-60 years with active or convalescent COVID-19. CDR3s include the opening cysteine and the closing phenylalanine or tryptophan. Each record gives: D gene, J gene, V gene, clone size, CDR3 protein, CDR3 DNA. D genes are given only for firm matches. Some rows mark clone size as missing; the rest say once, few, many or name a class of expanded clone.

TRBD1 | TRBJ1-2 | TRBV3-1/TRBV3-2 | once | CASSQTLTGNYGYTF | TGTGCCAGCAGCCAGACCTTGACAGGGAACTATGGCTACACCTTC
. | TRBJ1-5 | TRBV28 | . | CASLTPMGNQPQHF | TGTGCCAGCTTAACACCAATGGGCAATCAGCCCCAGCATTTT
. | TRBJ2-5 | TRBV5-4 | . | CASSLDRGRQETQYF | TGTGCCAGCAGCTTGGATCGGGGGAGACAAGAGACCCAGTACTTC
TRBD1 | TRBJ1-6 | TRBV3-1/TRBV3-2 | . | CASRRTGYNSPLHF | TGTGCCAGTAGACGGACAGGTTATAATTCACCCCTCCACTTT
TRBD2 | TRBJ2-1 | TRBV6-2/TRBV6-3 | . | CASSRAGPPYNEQFF | TGTGCCAGCAGCCGAGCGGGACCTCCCTACAATGAGCAGTTCTTC
TRBD1 | TRBJ1-1 | TRBV10-2 | . | CASSESTTGGEAFF | TGCGCCAGCAGTGAGTCGACCACAGGGGGTGAAGCTTTCTTT
TRBD1 | TRBJ1-2 | TRBV27 | few | CASSGKGTGTYGYTF | TGTGCCAGCAGCGGTAAGGGGACAGGGACCTATGGCTACACCTTC
. | TRBJ1-4 | TRBV28 | . | CASSLPTPGGEKLFF | TGTGCCAGCAGTTTACCGACGCCCGGAGGGGAAAAACTGTTTTTT
TRBD1 | TRBJ2-5 | TRBV9 | . | CASSSQTGNYETQYF | TGTGCCAGCAGCTCTCAGACAGGGAATTATGAGACCCAGTACTTC
TRBD2 | TRBJ2-7 | TRBV25-1 | . | CASSEYRLAAYEQYF | TGTGCCAGCAGTGAATATAGACTAGCGGCCTACGAGCAGTACTTC
TRBD1 | TRBJ1-6 | TRBV5-1 | . | CASSLGGQGSNSPLHF | TGCGCCAGCAGCTTGGGAGGACAGGGGTCCAATTCACCCCTCCACTTT
. | TRBJ2-2 | TRBV11-3 | . | CASQGEAGELFF | TGTGCCAGCCAGGGTGAGGCCGGGGAGCTGTTTTTT
TRBD1 | TRBJ2-2 | TRBV5-1 | once | CASSPNTGAGELFF | TGCGCCAGCAGCCCAAACACAGGGGCCGGGGAGCTGTTTTTT
TRBD1 | TRBJ1-2 | TRBV24-1 | . | CATSDRVRNYGYTF | TGTGCCACCTCCGACAGGGTTCGGAACTATGGCTACACCTTC
. | TRBJ2-1 | TRBV5-1 | . | CASSLGTVGNEQFF | TGCGCCAGCAGCTTGGGTACAGTGGGCAATGAGCAGTTCTTC
. | TRBJ2-3 | TRBV5-1 | few | CASSLRQATDTQYF | TGCGCCAGCAGCTTGCGACAGGCCACAGATACGCAGTATTTT
. | TRBJ2-2 | TRBV3-1/TRBV3-2 | . | CASSQARNTGELFF | TGTGCCAGCAGCCAAGCCAGGAACACCGGGGAGCTGTTTTTT